This TCR beta chain was identified in a study of blood T cell repertoires in COVID-19. Study as a whole: Some COVID-19 samples were acute and others convalescent; all came from the United States, Italy and Spain. The analysed material was cDNA or gDNA that came from T cells, B-cell-depleted T cells, or PBMCs.

In the original processing: Reference gene primers were amplified, and this amplification served to estimate nucleated cell counts. This table comes from immunoSEQ multiplex PCR, and its TCRdb copy is limited to in-frame clones, with some not included. V, J and clone size are taken as reported in that table, and D and trimming were inferred from the DNA itself. The sample consists of some 250,000 clones, 85% to 90% of them appearing once. Trimming pared 4 bases from V and 8 bases from J, leaving 11 bases between. This CDR3 spans 12 amino acids. The germline V gene has CDR1 MNHEY and CDR2 SVGEGT. Sequencing was carried out using peripheral blood. This TCR was sampled from a woman aged 65 to 85 with active or convalescent COVID-19. This chain links TRBV6-2 or TRBV6-3 with TRBJ1-1; a possible D gene is TRBD1 (6 bases). CDR3 protein: CASSSDSPEAFF. CDR3 bases: TGTGCCAGCAGTTCGGACAGCCCCGAAGCTTTCTTT.